This entry is about one T cell receptor (beta chain). The sample comes from a study of blood T cell repertoires in COVID-19. Study overall: PBMCs, B-cell-depleted T cells, or T cells were the source of the cDNA or gDNA that made up the material.

Patients of the Seattle cohort, enrolled during active infection, were followed longitudinally. Original processing notes: Using reference gene primer amplification, nucleated cell counts were estimated. Using immunoSEQ multiplex PCR, the repertoire was profiled, and TCRdb retains in-frame clones only, with some absent. The DNA gave D and trimming, while V, J and clone size come from that table. The sample lists some 350,000 clones; around 90% were seen once. V shed 1 base and J shed 6 bases, with 12 bases lying between them. CDR3 size: 14 residues. Germline V CDR1 and CDR2: PRHDT, FYEKMQ (reference sequence).

The rearrangement links TRBV13 to TRBJ1-2; D remains ambiguous. This TCR came from a woman in her twenties or thirties with COVID-19, enrolled during active disease. The sample comprised peripheral blood. The CDR3 sequence is CASSLARGSDGYTF. DNA of the CDR3: TGTGCCAGCAGCTTAGCGCGGGGATCAGATGGCTACACCTTC.